The 24 T cell receptor beta chains in this list originate from one sample, sequenced in a study of T cells after yellow fever vaccination. One entry per CDR3 protein results from TCRdb running MiXCR on the 5' RACE reads. The sample includes around 150,000 distinct CDR3 sequences, approximately 6.8% of them seen just once. The specimen was CD4+ T cells sorted from PBMCs, collected 5 days after the first yellow fever vaccination. These receptors were obtained from a man aged 18 to 30 who received the YFV17D yellow fever vaccine.

The V and J genes are TRBV6-2 or TRBV6-3 and TRBJ2-2, with 8 positions matching TRBD2. V trimming: 4 bases; J trimming: 3 bases; junction bases outside the gene matches: 7. The CDR3 spans 16 residues. Germline CDR1 is MNHEY and CDR2 is SVGEGT. The CDR3 DNA follows: TGTGCCAGCAGTTCAACCGGGACTAGATACACCGGGGAGCTGTTTTTT. Encoded protein: CASSSTGTRYTGELFF.

This clonotype has at least ten counts. The chain couples TRBV20-1 to TRBJ1-2; D remains unclear. In germline, CDR1 is DFQATT, CDR2 SNEGSKA (reference sequence). The V and J ends lost 5 bases and 3 bases respectively, with 7 bases between them. This CDR3 has 11 amino acids. CDR3 sequence (DNA): TGCAGTGCTGGGGAAGACTATGGCTACACCTTC. It is translated as CSAGEDYGYTF.

The genes are TRBV28 and TRBJ2-1; TRBD2 is a possible D gene (5 bases). Trimming took off 7 bases at V and 7 bases at J, with 11 bases between the two ends. The germline gives CDR1 MDHEN, CDR2 SYDVKM. CDR3 length equals 12 residues. As DNA, the CDR3 is TGTGCCAGCACCATCCCGGGGAATGAGCAGTTCTTC. The encoded protein is CASTIPGNEQFF.

This clonotype was detected many times. The rearrangement joins TRBV5-4 to TRBJ2-5, with D perhaps given as TRBD1 or TRBD2 (5 bases each). This CDR3 spans 15 amino acids. In germline, CDR1 is SGHNT, CDR2 YYREEE (reference sequence). V was clipped by 3 bases and J by 5 bases, with 17 bases between them. The CDR3 coding sequence is TGTGCCAGCAGCTCCACGGGACCCGTGGGTGAGACCCAGTACTTC. Translation gives CASSSTGPVGETQYF.

On this clonotype itself: With a much larger clone just one base away, this may be a read error. The V and J genes are TRBV3-1 and TRBJ2-2; 7 nucleotides align to TRBD1. This CDR3 region has 14 residues. Per the germline V gene, CDR1 is LGHDT and CDR2 is YNNKEL (reference sequence). The CDR3 DNA sequence: TGTACCAGCAGCCCGACAGGGCGCACCGGGGAGCTGTTTTTT. Protein: CTSSPTGRTGELFF.

At least ten counts were recorded for this clonotype. This chain links TRBV10-3 with TRBJ1-1; TRBD1 matches at 9 bases. Germline trimming cut 6 bases from V and 1 base from J; bases unmatched to any gene: 0. The CDR3 is 13 amino acids. Germline V gives CDR1 ENHRY, CDR2 SYGVKD. The CDR3 coding sequence is TGTGCCATCAGGGGACAGGGGAACACTGAAGCTTTCTTT. Encoded protein: CAIRGQGNTEAFF.

This clonotype came up many times. The chain joins TRBV12-3 or TRBV12-4 to TRBJ2-5; maybe TRBD1 (5 bases). Trimming pared 4 bases from V and 10 bases from J, leaving 22 bases between. The length of the CDR3 is 15 residues. The CDR3 coding sequence is TGTGCCAGCAGTTCGGGCGGAAGCCGATTAGGGGACCAGTACTTC. Protein sequence: CASSSGGSRLGDQYF.

At least ten counts were recorded for this clonotype. J is TRBJ2-7 and V is TRBV6-2 or TRBV6-3, with D unclear. Trimming removed 6 bases at V and 4 bases at J, with 22 bases between. Germline-derived CDR1 and CDR2 are MNHEY and SVGEGT. This CDR3 region has 16 residues. CDR3 bases: TGTGCCAGCAGCCCCGTGATCAGAGAGGTGAGGTACGAGCAGTACTTC. Translating gives CASSPVIREVRYEQYF.

The sample holds a few counts of this clonotype. This rearrangement joins TRBV5-5 to TRBJ2-7, with 8 nucleotides matching TRBD1. Trimming took 4 bases from V and 2 from J; bases not matched to a gene: 8. This CDR3 comprises 15 residues. Germline-derived CDR1 and CDR2 are SGHKS and YYEKEE (reference sequence). The CDR3 reads CASSKGQVAPYEQYV. The CDR3 nucleotides read TGTGCCAGCAGCAAGGGACAGGTCGCCCCCTACGAGCAGTACGTC.

This clonotype has a count of ten or more. The rearrangement links TRBV7-8 to TRBJ2-1; 7 nucleotides match TRBD2. The V segment lost 1 base and the J segment 3 bases; nucleotides outside the gene matches: 6. CDR1 is SGHVS and CDR2 is FQNEAQ in the germline V gene. The CDR3 is made up of 16 amino acids. CDR3 nucleotide sequence: TGTGCCAGCAGCTTAGGATCTAGCGGTGGCTACAATGAGCAGTTCTTC. Translated: CASSLGSSGGYNEQFF.

The rearrangement joins TRBV12-5 to TRBJ2-1; a weak D match, TRBD2 (7 bases). V lost 8 bases and J 6 bases, leaving 17 bases between the germline ends. The germline V gene has CDR1 LGHNT and CDR2 FRNRAP. The CDR3 has 14 residues. CDR3 amino acids: CASSGRRGANEQFF. The CDR3 nucleotides are TGTGCTAGTTCTGGACGACGGGGGGCCAATGAGCAGTTCTTC. The variable domain in full, completed from reference TRBV12-5 and TRBJ2-1, reads DARVTQTPRHKVTEMGQEVTMRCQPILGHNTVFWYRQTMMQGLELLAYFRNRAPLDDSGMPKDRFSAEMPDATLATLKIQPSEPRDSAVYFCASSGRRGANEQFFGPGTRLTVL.

This clonotype has a count of ten or more. This chain uses TRBV6-5 with TRBJ2-1; D possibly corresponds to TRBD2 (6 bases). Trimming took 7 bases from V and 2 from J, leaving 18 bases between them. Germline CDR1 MNHEY, CDR2 SVGAGI. The CDR3 contains 16 residues. CDR3 sequence (DNA): TGTGCCAGCATACTAGCCGGGACCGAGACCTACAATGAGCAGTTCTTC. It encodes CASILAGTETYNEQFF.

This clonotype was seen many times. The chain combines TRBV7-2 with TRBJ2-3; D is tentatively TRBD1 or TRBD2 (5 bases each). CDR1 and CDR2 (germline): SGHTA, FQGNSA. Trimming took off 0 bases at V and 5 bases at J, with 6 bases between the two ends. This CDR3 spans 13 amino acids. This chain's CDR3 is CASSLAGEDTQYF. The CDR3 coding sequence is TGTGCCAGCAGCTTAGCGGGGGAAGATACGCAGTATTTT.

This clonotype occurred many times. DNA for the CDR3: TGTGCCAGCAGTTTAGCCCGGGGAAAGGGTGGCTACACCTTC. Amino acids: CASSLARGKGGYTF. This chain uses TRBV12-3 or TRBV12-4 with TRBJ1-2; D is unresolved. Trimming stripped 0 bases from V and 7 bases from J, with 12 bases between. The CDR3 covers 14 residues.

This clonotype occurred a few times. The chain combines TRBV3-1 with TRBJ2-1; 7 nucleotides align to TRBD2. The CDR3 is 15 residues long. V shed 4 bases, J shed 7 bases, and the junction held 10 bases outside the gene matches. The germline V gene has CDR1 LGHDT and CDR2 YNNKEL (reference sequence). Written as DNA, the CDR3 is TGTGCCAGCAGCCCATTTAGGACTAGGGGAAATGAGCAGTTCTTC. Translated, it gives CASSPFRTRGNEQFF.

V and J are TRBV5-4 and TRBJ2-2; tentative D call: TRBD1 (6 bases). This CDR3 region has 16 residues. V lost 4 bases to trimming and J lost 4 bases, with 17 bases between them. CDR1 is SGHNT, CDR2 YYREEE, per germline (reference sequence). CDR3 region: CASSPLRGGSTGELFF. DNA of the CDR3: TGTGCCAGCAGCCCACTCAGGGGTGGGAGCACCGGGGAGCTGTTTTTT.

There are many counts of this clonotype. The chain is built from TRBV20-1 and TRBJ2-5; TRBD2 is a possible D gene (5 bases). Germline CDR1 and CDR2: DFQATT and SNEGSKA (reference sequence). Trimming stripped 3 bases from V and 2 bases from J, with 13 bases between. CDR3 length: 14 residues. The CDR3 is CSASWLRGQETQYF. DNA for the CDR3: TGCAGTGCTAGTTGGTTACGGGGACAAGAGACCCAGTACTTC.

The rearrangement links TRBV11-1 to TRBJ2-3, with 12 bases that match TRBD1. Germline assignment: CDR1 SGHAT and CDR2 FQDESV (reference sequence). J gave up 6 bases and V 0 bases, and 10 bases lay outside the gene matches. CDR3 length: 18 amino acids. Here the CDR3 reads CASSLAPGTGGARDTQYF. CDR3 coding DNA: TGTGCCAGCAGCTTAGCACCCGGGACAGGGGGCGCAAGGGATACGCAGTATTTT.

V is TRBV5-7 and J is TRBJ1-4, with 9 bases fitting TRBD1. TRBV5-7 is designated an ORF whose function remains uncertain. This CDR3 has 16 amino acids. V was pared by 2 bases and J by 8 bases, with 10 bases of the junction left unmatched. CDR3 amino acids: CASSLKDDRGSEKLFF. The CDR3 nucleotides read TGTGCCAGCAGCTTAAAGGACGACAGGGGGAGCGAAAAACTGTTTTTT.

This clonotype was seen a few times. The chain couples TRBV20-1 to TRBJ2-3; D tentatively reads TRBD1 or TRBD2 (6 bases each). CDR1 is DFQATT, CDR2 SNEGSKA, per germline (reference sequence). Between the trimmed V and J ends, which lost 5 bases and 5 bases, there was a span of 14 bases. This CDR3 is 13 amino acids long. The CDR3 nucleotides read TGCAGTGCTCTGGTGGGGGGCAGAGATACGCAGTATTTT. Its protein product is CSALVGGRDTQYF.

This clonotype has a count of ten or more. V is TRBV12-3 or TRBV12-4 and J is TRBJ2-5; D possibly corresponds to TRBD2 (6 bases). Trimming shortened V by 2 bases and J by 5 bases, and 9 bases separated the two germline ends. CDR3 size: 13 residues. CDR3 sequence: CASSLTSRETQYF. As DNA, the CDR3 is TGTGCCAGCAGTTTAACTAGCAGGGAGACCCAGTACTTC.

This chain joins TRBV3-1 and TRBJ2-3, with D possibly matching TRBD2 (6 bases). This CDR3 region has 12 residues. Germline lookup yields CDR1 LGHDT and CDR2 YNNKEL (reference sequence). Trimming removed 6 bases at V and 5 bases at J, with 9 bases between. The CDR3 protein is CASRAGGDTQYF. CDR3 DNA sequence: TGTGCCAGCAGGGCCGGGGGAGATACGCAGTATTTT.

This clonotype was found many times. This sequence joins TRBV5-1 and TRBJ2-1; D unresolved. The CDR3 is 13 amino acids. Germline CDR1 SGHRS, CDR2 YFSETQ. V lost 4 bases and J lost 10, with 15 bases in between. The CDR3: CASSRTGLGEQFF. For the CDR3, the DNA is TGCGCCAGCAGCCGGACGGGCCTCGGGGAGCAGTTCTTC.

This clonotype was counted many times. The genes are TRBV2 and TRBJ2-2, with 10 bases matching TRBD2. The germline V gene encodes CDR1 SNHLY and CDR2 FYNNEI. The junction had 7 bases not matched to a gene; V was cut back by 5 bases and J by 4 bases. This CDR3 is built from 16 residues. CDR3 nucleotides: TGTGCCAGCAGTTCATCCCGGACTAGCGGCACCGGGGAGCTGTTTTTT. It yields the protein CASSSSRTSGTGELFF.